The 23 T cell receptor beta chains below come from one sample, sequenced in a study of cytomegalovirus exposure and HLA in healthy donors. PCR was performed using 60 Vbeta and 13 Jbeta primers. Data came from immunoSEQ multiplex PCR; TCRdb stores just in-frame clones and leaves some out. Of some 200,000 clones in the sample, roughly 80% were seen once. The sequenced sample was PBMCs. The receptors stem from a middle-aged man in good health and CMV-seropositive.

This clone was picked up one time. The chain uses TRBV18 and TRBJ2-7; maybe TRBD2 (5 bases). CDR3 size: 13 residues. Germline lookup yields CDR1 KGHSH and CDR2 LQKENI. V was cut by 5 bases and J by 3 bases, with 11 bases left in between. The DNA of the CDR3 is TGTGCCAGCTCATCGGACGGGAACTACGAGCAGTACTTC. It translates to CASSSDGNYEQYF. The variable domain in full, completed from reference TRBV18 and TRBJ2-7, reads NAGVMQNPRHLVRRRGQEARLRCSPMKGHSHVYWYRQLPEEGLKFMVYLQKENIIDESGMPKERFSAEFPKEGPSILRIQQVVRGDSAAYFCASSSDGNYEQYFGPGTRLTVT.

The chain recombines TRBV2 with TRBJ2-5, with D maybe TRBD1 (6 bases). The CDR3 spans 19 residues. Germline CDR1 SNHLY, CDR2 FYNNEI. V lost 7 bases, J lost 5 bases, and 32 bases lay in between. Here the CDR3 DNA reads TGTGCCAGCACCCTAGAGGCGTCCATCGGGACACACCTCTCGGAGACCCAGTACTTC. Translating gives CASTLEASIGTHLSETQYF.

The rearrangement uses TRBV2 and TRBJ1-4, with 12 bases identical to TRBD1. Trimming cost V 6 bases and J 8 bases; bases outside gene matches: 7. This CDR3 comprises 15 residues. CDR1 is SNHLY and CDR2 is FYNNEI in the germline V gene. CDR3 amino acids: CASRVRGTGGEKLFF. DNA of the CDR3: TGTGCCAGCAGGGTCCGGGGGACAGGGGGCGAAAAACTGTTTTTT.

This chain uses TRBV7-9 with TRBJ2-4, with 9 bases matching TRBD1. The trim removed 2 bases at V and 1 base at J, leaving 6 bases unmatched. This CDR3 is built from 17 residues. Germline CDR1 is SEHNR and CDR2 is FQNEAQ (reference sequence). The chain's CDR3 is CASSLSGQGIAKNIQYF. DNA for the CDR3: TGTGCCAGCAGCTTATCAGGACAGGGGATTGCCAAAAACATTCAGTACTTC.

V and J are TRBV7-6 and TRBJ2-7, with a possible D match to TRBD2 (5 bases). The germline CDR1 and CDR2 sequences are SGHVS and FNYEAQ. Trimming stripped 4 bases from V and 3 bases from J, with 16 bases between. The CDR3 runs 15 residues. As DNA, the CDR3 is TGTGCCAGCAGCTCGGAGGCGGGTTACGGCTACGAGCAGTACTTC. Translating gives CASSSEAGYGYEQYF.

This clone was seen a handful of times. The rearrangement links TRBV7-9 to TRBJ1-1; D may be TRBD1 (5 bases). Germline assignment: CDR1 SEHNR and CDR2 FQNEAQ (reference sequence). The length of the CDR3 is 14 residues. V was trimmed by 10 bases and J by 3 bases, leaving 18 bases between them. CDR3 sequence (DNA): TGTGCCACCCGGCAGGGTGATGGATACACTGAAGCTTTCTTT. Protein product: CATRQGDGYTEAFF.

This sequence joins TRBV5-6 and TRBJ1-5, with 9 bases matching TRBD1. Germline CDR1 reads SGHDT; CDR2 reads YYEEEE. The V and J ends lost 4 bases and 0 bases, in that order; junction bases with no gene match: 11. There are 18 residues in the CDR3. The CDR3 nucleotides read TGTGCCAGCAGCACCCAGACAGGGGGTCAATATAGCAATCAGCCCCAGCATTTT. Translated, it gives CASSTQTGGQYSNQPQHF.

V and J are TRBV9 and TRBJ2-3, with 7 bases that match TRBD2. Looked up from germline, CDR1 is SGDLS and CDR2 is YYNGEE. Trimming at V came to 6 bases and at J to 2 bases, leaving 6 bases not matched to a gene. CDR3 length: 14 amino acids. CDR3 in amino acids: CASTGEGYTDTQYF. The CDR3 DNA reads as TGTGCCAGCACCGGGGAGGGGTACACAGATACGCAGTATTTT.

The chain recombines TRBV11-2 with TRBJ1-6, with a weak D call TRBD1 (6 bases). This CDR3 comprises 15 residues. Germline V CDR1 and CDR2: SGHAT, FQNNGV. The ends were cut back, 6 bases at V and 7 bases at J, with 16 bases in the middle. Written as DNA, the CDR3 is TGTGCCAGCAGGACCTTCCCGGACAGAAATTCACCCCTCCACTTT. Its translation: CASRTFPDRNSPLHF.

The chain joins TRBV6-6 to TRBJ2-7; D possibly corresponds to TRBD2 (6 bases). Trimming shortened V by 4 bases and J by 1 base, and 14 bases separated the two germline ends. The CDR3 has 15 amino acids. Germline-derived CDR1 and CDR2 are MNHNY and SVGAGI (reference sequence). As DNA, the CDR3 is TGTGCCAGCAGTTCCCCGGGACTTGCTTCCTACGAGCAGTACTTC. As protein: CASSSPGLASYEQYF.

The chain joins TRBV5-1 to TRBJ2-3; D is possibly TRBD2 (5 bases). V was shortened by 1 base and J by 1 base, with 10 bases between the two germline ends. Germline V gene lookup returns CDR1 SGHRS and CDR2 YFSETQ. CDR3 size: 15 residues. The CDR3 DNA sequence: TGCGCCAGCAGCTTGACGGGAAAAGGCACAGATACGCAGTATTTT. This sequence encodes CASSLTGKGTDTQYF. Full variable domain (outside the CDR3, taken from reference TRBV5-1 and TRBJ2-3): KAGVTQTPRYLIKTRGQQVTLSCSPISGHRSVSWYQQTPGQGLQFLFEYFSETQRNKGNFPGRFSGRQFSNSRSEMNVSTLELGDSALYLCASSLTGKGTDTQYFGPGTRLTVL.

V usage is TRBV11-2 and J usage is TRBJ1-2; D may be TRBD1 (5 bases). The CDR3 covers 13 residues. CDR1 is SGHAT, CDR2 FQNNGV, per germline. The V end lost 3 bases, the J end lost 8 bases, and 13 bases lay between the germline ends. The CDR3 spells CASSFPGTSGYTF. The DNA for the CDR3 is TGTGCCAGCAGCTTTCCGGGGACTTCGGGCTACACCTTC.

This clone was seen a few times. The chain is built from TRBV7-2 and TRBJ1-1; D remains ambiguous. Trimming stripped 3 bases from V and 3 bases from J, with 2 bases between. Germline V gene sequence: CDR1 SGHTA, CDR2 FQGNSA. The CDR3 runs 11 residues. CDR3 region: CASSFDTEAFF. CDR3 DNA: TGTGCCAGCAGCTTCGACACTGAAGCTTTCTTT.

This chain joins TRBV2 and TRBJ2-1; D may be TRBD1 (5 bases). V was shortened by 4 bases and J by 6 bases, with 10 bases between the two germline ends. Germline loops: CDR1 SNHLY, CDR2 FYNNEI. The CDR3 runs to 13 residues. The CDR3 region is CASSVVRGNEQFF. The CDR3 DNA reads TGTGCCAGCAGTGTGGTTAGGGGCAATGAGCAGTTCTTC.

This chain links TRBV7-2 with TRBJ2-7; maybe TRBD2 (6 bases). V was cut by 3 bases and J by 1 base, with 10 bases left in between. CDR3 length equals 14 residues. Germline loops: CDR1 SGHTA, CDR2 FQGNSA. CDR3 residues: CASSLRRGSYEQYF. In nucleotides, the CDR3 is TGTGCCAGCAGCTTGCGACGGGGGTCCTACGAGCAGTACTTC.

The chain couples TRBV18 to TRBJ1-1; D is ambiguous. With 4 bases removed from V and 1 base from J, the gap between germline ends came to 13 bases. The CDR3 extends over 15 amino acids. CDR1 KGHSH and CDR2 LQKENI come from the germline V gene. The DNA for the CDR3 is TGTGCCAGCTCACGCCAAAACTCGCGGAACACTGAAGCTTTCTTT. As protein: CASSRQNSRNTEAFF.

CDR3 sequence: CASSAVTGGGSGELFF. CDR3 bases: TGTGCCAGCAGCGCCGTTACAGGGGGCGGCTCCGGGGAGCTGTTTTTT. The chain couples TRBV9 to TRBJ2-2; 9 nucleotides line up with TRBD1. J gave up 6 bases and V 3 bases, and 9 bases lay outside the gene matches. The CDR3 runs to 16 residues. CDR1 and CDR2 from the germline V gene are SGDLS and YYNGEE. The whole variable domain, filled in from reference TRBV9 and TRBJ2-2, reads DSGVTQTPKHLITATGQRVTLRCSPRSGDLSVYWYQQSLDQGLQFLIQYYNGEERAKGNILERFSAQQFPDLHSELNLSSLELGDSALYFCASSAVTGGGSGELFFGEGSRLTVL.

V gene TRBV6-5 combines with J gene TRBJ1-5; 7 bases agree with TRBD1. V lost 6 bases, J lost 3 bases, and 5 bases stayed unmatched. Per the germline V gene, CDR1 is MNHEY and CDR2 is SVGAGI. The CDR3 extends over 14 amino acids. CDR3 coding DNA: TGTGCCAGCAGGCCTACAGGGGTCAATCAGCCCCAGCATTTT. Translation: CASRPTGVNQPQHF.

The rearrangement uses TRBV27 and TRBJ2-5; 9 bases are a match to TRBD2. Germline V gene sequence: CDR1 MNHEY, CDR2 SMNVEV (reference sequence). Trimming cost V 4 bases and J 4 bases; bases outside gene matches: 4. This CDR3 contains 14 residues. CDR3 in DNA: TGTGCCAGCAGTTCGCGGGGGGGCGGAGAGACCCAGTACTTC. Protein: CASSSRGGGETQYF.

The V gene is TRBV5-8, the J gene TRBJ1-4; 10 bases are shared with TRBD1. Trimming at V came to 5 bases and at J to 5 bases, leaving 6 bases not matched to a gene. The length of the CDR3 is 15 residues. CDR1 is SGHTS and CDR2 is YDEGEE in the germline V gene. The CDR3, as DNA: TGTGCCAGCAGGTTCGGGACAGGGGAAAATGAAAAACTGTTTTTT. Amino acid sequence: CASRFGTGENEKLFF.

This chain connects TRBV6-1 to TRBJ1-5; no firm D call. Per the germline V gene, CDR1 is MNHNS and CDR2 is SASEGT. This CDR3 comprises 13 residues. Trimming took off 1 base at V and 3 bases at J, with 4 bases between the two ends. CDR3 residues: CASSEGINQPQHF. As DNA, the CDR3 is TGTGCCAGCAGTGAAGGTATCAATCAGCCCCAGCATTTT.

Regarding this clone: The junction departs from the called germline gene at one end, perhaps through a read error. V and J are TRBV7-9 and TRBJ1-1; unclear D gene. In germline, CDR1 is SEHNR, CDR2 FQNEAQ (reference sequence). The length of the CDR3 is 12 residues. The DNA for the CDR3 is TGTTCCAGCAGCCTCGGGGACACTGAAGCTTTCTTT. Translation gives CSSSLGDTEAFF. Drawing the rest from reference TRBV7-9 and TRBJ1-1, the complete variable domain is DTGVSQNPRHKITKRGQNVTFRCDPISEHNRLYWYRQTLGQGPEFLTYFQNEAQLEKSRLLSDRFSAERPKGSFSTLEIQRTEQGDSAMYLCSSSLGDTEAFFGQGTRLTVV.

This sequence joins TRBV6-6 and TRBJ2-7; 8 nucleotides match TRBD1. Germline V gives CDR1 MNHNY, CDR2 SVGAGI (reference sequence). CDR3 length: 14 amino acids. V was clipped by 8 bases and J by 3 bases; unmatched bases: 9. The CDR3 DNA is TGTGCCAGCGGGTCCCAGGGGGCTGTCTACGAGCAGTACTTC. Its protein is CASGSQGAVYEQYF.